Presented here are 8 T cell receptor beta chains from one specimen sequenced in a study of cytomegalovirus exposure and HLA in healthy donors. PCR primers comprised 60 Vbeta and 13 Jbeta primers. Sequenced by immunoSEQ multiplex PCR; TCRdb stores in-frame clones only, minus some. The table for this sample gives roughly 120,000 clones. The sequenced sample was PBMCs. These receptor sequences come from a man between 18 and 35 years old in good health and CMV-seronegative.

DNA of the CDR3: TGTGCCTGGAGGAAGCAGACAGGGGAAAATCAGCCCCAGCATTTT. Its protein is CAWRKQTGENQPQHF. This chain connects TRBV30 to TRBJ1-5; 8 bases line up with TRBD1. Germline CDR1 is GTSNPN and CDR2 is SVGIG (reference sequence). This CDR3 has 15 amino acids. V lost 3 bases, J lost 4 bases, and 8 bases stayed unmatched.

V gene TRBV11-2 combines with J gene TRBJ2-7; D is perhaps TRBD1 (6 bases). The germline V and J ends were trimmed by 3 bases and 7 bases, with 19 bases remaining between them. CDR1 is SGHAT and CDR2 is FQNNGV in the germline V gene. CDR3 length: 15 amino acids. The CDR3 is CASSFGGGSLREQYF. In DNA, the CDR3 is TGTGCCAGCAGCTTTGGGGGCGGCTCATTACGGGAGCAGTACTTC.

The J gene is TRBJ2-1, the V gene TRBV5-6, with 8 bases aligning to TRBD1. The CDR3 loop spans 16 amino acids. Per germline, CDR1 SGHDT and CDR2 YYEEEE. V gave up 0 bases and J gave up 7 bases; unmatched junction bases: 9. The CDR3 DNA is TGTGCCAGCAGCTTGGATAGAGGACAGGGCCGGAATGAGCAGTTCTTC. It is translated as CASSLDRGQGRNEQFF.

The gene calls are TRBV9 and TRBJ2-7, with 8 bases aligning to TRBD1. Trimming removed 4 bases from V and 0 bases from J; junction bases left unmatched: 9. The CDR3 is made up of 16 amino acids. Germline values: CDR1 SGDLS, CDR2 YYNGEE. CDR3 DNA: TGTGCCAGCAGCTTTTCGACAGGGGATAGCTCCTACGAGCAGTACTTC. It specifies CASSFSTGDSSYEQYF.

In DNA form, the CDR3 reads TGCGCCAGCAGCCAGGGTTGGGGCACCGGGGAGCTGTTTTTT. As protein: CASSQGWGTGELFF. The rearrangement links TRBV5-1 to TRBJ2-2, with a possible D match to TRBD1 (5 bases). CDR3 length: 14 residues. Trimming removed 4 bases from V and 4 bases from J, with 11 bases in between. The germline V gene encodes CDR1 SGHRS and CDR2 YFSETQ.

This rearrangement joins TRBV14 to TRBJ2-1; TRBD2 aligns across 7 bases. The germline V gene encodes CDR1 SGHDN and CDR2 FVKESK. The V segment lost 4 bases and the J segment 3 bases; nucleotides outside the gene matches: 12. This CDR3 comprises 17 residues. The CDR3 spells CASSPILAGVYYNEQFF. The CDR3 region has the DNA TGTGCCAGCAGCCCCATCCTCGCGGGAGTGTACTACAATGAGCAGTTCTTC.

This chain joins TRBV28 and TRBJ2-2, with D unresolved. Trimming removed 1 base at V and 5 bases at J, with 5 bases between. Germline-derived CDR1 and CDR2 are MDHEN and SYDVKM. This CDR3 is built from 13 residues. CDR3 nucleotides: TGTGCCAGCAGTTTATTAGAGACCGGGGAGCTGTTTTTT. Amino acid sequence: CASSLLETGELFF.

The rearrangement uses TRBV6-1 and TRBJ2-7; 7 bases align to TRBD1. Trimming took 6 bases from V and 4 from J; bases not matched to a gene: 6. The CDR3 is made up of 13 amino acids. Per germline, CDR1 MNHNS and CDR2 SASEGT. Here the CDR3 reads CASRQGVQYEQYF. Here the CDR3 DNA reads TGTGCCAGCAGGCAGGGGGTTCAATACGAGCAGTACTTC.